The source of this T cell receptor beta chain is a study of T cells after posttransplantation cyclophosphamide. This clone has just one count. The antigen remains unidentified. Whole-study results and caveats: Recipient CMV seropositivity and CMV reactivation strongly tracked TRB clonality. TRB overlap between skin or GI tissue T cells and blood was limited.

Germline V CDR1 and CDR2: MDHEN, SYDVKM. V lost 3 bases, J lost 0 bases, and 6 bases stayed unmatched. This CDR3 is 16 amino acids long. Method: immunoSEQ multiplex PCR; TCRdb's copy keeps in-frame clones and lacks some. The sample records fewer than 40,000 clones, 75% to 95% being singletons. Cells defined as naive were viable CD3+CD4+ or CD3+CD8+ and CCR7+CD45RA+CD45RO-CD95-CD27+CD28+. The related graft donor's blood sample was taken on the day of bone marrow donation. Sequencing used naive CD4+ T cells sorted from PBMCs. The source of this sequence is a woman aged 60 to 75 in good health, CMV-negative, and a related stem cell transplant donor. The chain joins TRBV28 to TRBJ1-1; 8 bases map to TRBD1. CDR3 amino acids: CASSFLGTGLNTEAFF. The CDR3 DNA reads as TGTGCCAGCAGTTTCCTCGGGACAGGATTGAACACTGAAGCTTTCTTT.